Below, 31 T cell receptor beta chains from the same sample are listed, as sequenced in a study of PD-1 blockade in classical Hodgkin lymphoma. Time point specified: cycle 4 day 1 (C4D1), after more than five weeks of nivolumab. Every patient relapsed after autologous stem cell transplantation, and brentuximab vedotin exposure varied. Measured with immunoSEQ multiplex PCR; TCRdb has only the in-frame clones, and not every one. In the table there are about 5,000 clones, under 70% of which are singletons. The source material was peripheral blood mononuclear cells (PBMCs), sampled before the fourth cycle of nivolumab. The receptor set was obtained from a human donor with classical Hodgkin lymphoma.

This clone was seen more than once but under ten times. The chain combines TRBV19 with TRBJ2-1; TRBD2 agrees at 12 bases. Germline V lookup: CDR1 LNHDA, CDR2 SQIVND (reference sequence). V gave up 8 bases and J gave up 7 bases; unmatched junction bases: 0. CDR3 size: 12 residues. Here the CDR3 DNA reads TGTGCCAGTGGGACTAGCGGGAATGAGCAGTTCTTC. This codes for CASGTSGNEQFF.

The V and J genes are TRBV27 and TRBJ2-1; D might be TRBD1 or TRBD2, each matching 5 bases. V was cut by 4 bases and J by 4 bases, with 14 bases left in between. The germline gives CDR1 MNHEY, CDR2 SMNVEV (reference sequence). The CDR3 is 15 amino acids. CDR3 amino acids: CASSWDHFTYNEQFF. The CDR3 bases are TGTGCCAGCAGTTGGGACCATTTTACGTACAATGAGCAGTTCTTC.

About this clone itself: A junction boundary mismatches the germline segment, possibly from a read error. The CDR3 nucleotides are TGTGCTAGCAGCTTAAGGGACAGAGGAAGATACGAGCAGTACTTC. Its protein is CASSLRDRGRYEQYF. The V gene is TRBV7-7, the J gene TRBJ2-7, with TRBD1 matching 7 bases. Germline assignment: CDR1 SSHAT and CDR2 FNYEAQ (reference sequence). CDR3 length: 15 residues.

The table lists this clone with a few counts. The V call is TRBV19, the J call TRBJ2-5; 8 bases match TRBD1. V dropped 3 bases and J dropped 4; count of bases not matched to a gene: 7. This CDR3 has 15 amino acids. Germline CDR1 is LNHDA and CDR2 is SQIVND (reference sequence). For the CDR3, the DNA is TGTGCCAGTAGTATTGGCAGGGGGCGCGCAGAGACCCAGTACTTC. This gives the protein CASSIGRGRAETQYF.

This sequence joins TRBV11-3 and TRBJ2-1, with 7 positions matching TRBD2. V was pared by 5 bases and J by 9 bases, with 7 bases of the junction left unmatched. Germline V CDR1 and CDR2: SGHNT, YENEEA. The CDR3 consists of 13 residues. CDR3 region: CASSMGGKGEQFF. The CDR3 coding sequence is TGTGCCAGCAGCATGGGGGGGAAGGGTGAGCAGTTCTTC. Supplemented by reference TRBV11-3 and TRBJ2-1, the full variable domain reads EAGVVQSPRYKIIEKKQPVAFWCNPISGHNTLYWYLQNLGQGPELLIRYENEEAVDDSQLPKDRFSAERLKGVDSTLKIQPAELGDSAVYLCASSMGGKGEQFFGPGTRLTVL.

V usage is TRBV19 and J usage is TRBJ2-7; D may correspond to TRBD1 or TRBD2 (5 bases each). CDR3 length: 14 amino acids. Looked up from germline, CDR1 is LNHDA and CDR2 is SQIVND (reference sequence). Trimming took off 1 base at V and 2 bases at J, with 9 bases between the two ends. The CDR3, as DNA: TGTGCCAGTAGTATAGCCTGGGGGACCTACGAGCAGTACTTC. This gives the protein CASSIAWGTYEQYF.

V usage is TRBV9 and J usage is TRBJ2-7; TRBD2 matches at 10 bases. V lost 2 bases and J lost 3; bases outside the gene matches: 5. The germline V gene encodes CDR1 SGDLS and CDR2 YYNGEE. CDR3 length equals 15 residues. CDR3 bases: TGTGCCAGCAGCGTGTCAGGGACTAGCGTCTACGAGCAGTACTTC. This translates into CASSVSGTSVYEQYF.

This clone turned up a few times. CDR3 coding DNA: TGTGCCAGCATCGGGCAGGGCACTGAAGCTTTCTTT. It is translated as CASIGQGTEAFF. The chain has TRBV28 and TRBJ1-1, with a possible D match to TRBD1 (5 bases). Germline loops: CDR1 MDHEN, CDR2 SYDVKM. Trimming shortened V by 7 bases and J by 4 bases, and 10 bases separated the two germline ends. The CDR3 consists of 12 residues.

This clone was picked up a small number of times. The chain recombines TRBV10-3 with TRBJ2-7; TRBD2 agrees at 8 bases. Unmatched junction bases numbered 7, after V lost 4 bases and J lost 5 bases. The V gene's germline CDR1 is ENHRY and CDR2 SYGVKD. CDR3 length: 14 amino acids. The CDR3 DNA follows: TGTGCCATCAGTGCCCGGGAGGGCCGCGACGAGCAGTACTTC. This codes for CAISAREGRDEQYF.

J is TRBJ2-1 and V is TRBV4-3, with 10 bases fitting TRBD2. Unmatched junction bases numbered 15, after V lost 0 bases and J lost 7 bases. In germline, CDR1 is LGHNA, CDR2 YSLEER. The CDR3 is 19 residues long. The CDR3 sequence is CASSQEGMRLAGEGNEQFF. Here the CDR3 DNA reads TGCGCCAGCAGCCAAGAAGGGATGAGGCTAGCGGGAGAGGGTAATGAGCAGTTCTTC.

This chain joins TRBV7-9 and TRBJ1-5; D might be TRBD1 (6 bases). This CDR3 is 14 amino acids long. Germline loops: CDR1 SEHNR, CDR2 FQNEAQ (reference sequence). Trimming removed 4 bases at V and 6 bases at J, with 13 bases between. This CDR3 is CASSYEGDGQPQHF. The CDR3 DNA follows: TGTGCCAGCAGCTATGAGGGGGATGGTCAGCCCCAGCATTTT. Using reference TRBV7-9 and TRBJ1-5 for the parts outside the CDR3, the full variable domain is DTGVSQNPRHKITKRGQNVTFRCDPISEHNRLYWYRQTLGQGPEFLTYFQNEAQLEKSRLLSDRFSAERPKGSFSTLEIQRTEQGDSAMYLCASSYEGDGQPQHFGDGTRLSIL.

V and J are TRBV28 and TRBJ1-4, with TRBD1 identical over 7 bases. Germline loops: CDR1 MDHEN, CDR2 SYDVKM. The J segment lost 7 bases and the V segment lost 6 bases, leaving 11 bases of the junction unmatched. The CDR3 is made up of 15 amino acids. CDR3 nucleotides: TGTGCCAGCAGCCGACTCGACAGGGTATCTGAAAAACTGTTTTTT. Its protein product is CASSRLDRVSEKLFF.

This clone has more than one count but fewer than ten. The V gene is TRBV6-1, the J gene TRBJ1-1; weak D call: TRBD1 (5 bases). Trimming took 7 bases from V and 7 from J, leaving 19 bases between them. The CDR3 spans 14 residues. Germline values: CDR1 MNHNS, CDR2 SASEGT. The DNA for the CDR3 is TGTGCCAGCATCTCCTCCACAACGGGGGGTGAAGCTTTCTTT. Protein product: CASISSTTGGEAFF.

V is TRBV7-3 and J is TRBJ2-1; possible D gene TRBD2, 6 bases. CDR1 SGHTA and CDR2 FQGTGA come from the germline V gene. V was cut by 4 bases and J by 2 bases, with 15 bases left in between. CDR3 size: 16 residues. The CDR3 reads CASSSSSGGPYNEQFF. CDR3 sequence (DNA): TGTGCCAGCAGCTCTTCATCCGGGGGACCCTACAATGAGCAGTTCTTC.

Written as DNA, the CDR3 is TGTGCCACCAGGCAGGATACCCAAGAGACCCAGTACTTC. Translating gives CATRQDTQETQYF. The genes are TRBV15 and TRBJ2-5; D is unclear. The CDR3 length is 13 residues. V was shortened by 6 bases and J by 1 base, with 9 bases between the two germline ends. CDR1 and CDR2 (germline): LNHNV, YYDKDF (reference sequence).

The rearrangement joins TRBV5-1 to TRBJ2-5; 8 nucleotides align to TRBD1. Germline CDR1 and CDR2: SGHRS and YFSETQ. With V trimmed by 6 bases and J by 2 bases, 12 bases remained unmatched. The CDR3 contains 16 residues. CDR3 DNA: TGCGCCAGCACCGGAGGGGGGACAGGACAACAAGAGACCCAGTACTTC. Its protein is CASTGGGTGQQETQYF.

The chain uses TRBV5-1 and TRBJ2-7, with D perhaps TRBD2 (6 bases). CDR1 is SGHRS and CDR2 is YFSETQ in the germline V gene. The CDR3 length is 18 residues. V lost 5 bases, J lost 0 bases, and 24 bases lay in between. CDR3 in DNA: TGCGCCAGCAGTTATGGATGGGGCGGGGACCTGAGCTCCTACGAGCAGTACTTC. Protein product: CASSYGWGGDLSSYEQYF.

This rearrangement joins TRBV7-3 to TRBJ2-3; D call uncertain. The V gene's germline CDR1 is SGHTA and CDR2 FQGTGA. V lost 1 base, J lost 4 bases, and 6 bases lay in between. CDR3 length: 13 amino acids. CDR3 nucleotides: TGTGCCAGCAGCTTAAGGGAATCAGATACGCAGTATTTT. It specifies CASSLRESDTQYF.

The chain uses TRBV4-3 and TRBJ2-3; TRBD2 is a possible D gene (6 bases). Between the trimmed V and J ends, which lost 4 bases and 3 bases, there was a span of 17 bases. CDR1 is LGHNA and CDR2 is YSLEER in the germline V gene. CDR3 length: 16 amino acids. The CDR3: CASSRDRGSGTDTQYF. The CDR3 nucleotides read TGCGCCAGCAGCCGGGACCGAGGTAGCGGAACAGATACGCAGTATTTT.

This rearrangement joins TRBV5-1 to TRBJ2-3, with 8 bases lining up with TRBD2. The V gene's germline CDR1 is SGHRS and CDR2 YFSETQ. The J segment lost 2 bases and the V segment lost 1 base, leaving 6 bases of the junction unmatched. This CDR3 comprises 16 residues. CDR3 sequence (DNA): TGCGCCAGCAGCTTGTGGGCGGGAGGTCCCACAGATACGCAGTATTTT. Its protein product is CASSLWAGGPTDTQYF.

The table lists this clone with a few counts. The chain has TRBV27 and TRBJ2-3, with D tentatively TRBD1 or TRBD2 (5 bases each). The V and J ends lost 5 bases and 0 bases respectively, with 12 bases between them. This CDR3 contains 15 residues. Germline CDR1 and CDR2: MNHEY and SMNVEV (reference sequence). CDR3 sequence: CASSPRGRSTDTQYF. The CDR3, as DNA: TGTGCCAGCAGTCCCCGGGGCCGAAGCACAGATACGCAGTATTTT.

By its share, this clone is large. CDR3 sequence: CASSMRPDQPQHF. CDR3 bases: TGTGCCAGCTCTATGCGACCGGATCAGCCCCAGCATTTT. V usage is TRBV10-3 and J usage is TRBJ1-5; no firm D call. The CDR3 loop spans 13 amino acids. The V gene lost 10 bases and the J gene lost 5 bases, with 15 bases spanning the gap. Germline CDR1 ENHRY, CDR2 SYGVKD.

The chain combines TRBV2 with TRBJ2-2; 13 positions match TRBD2. With V trimmed by 4 bases and J by 5 bases, 4 bases remained unmatched. The CDR3 runs to 16 residues. CDR1 is SNHLY, CDR2 FYNNEI, per germline. The CDR3 region has the DNA TGTGCCAGCAGTGGATTGACTAGCGGGAGGACCGGGGAGCTGTTTTTT. Translation: CASSGLTSGRTGELFF.

The V gene is TRBV18, the J gene TRBJ2-4; tentatively, D is TRBD1 (5 bases). This CDR3 spans 15 amino acids. V lost 6 bases and J lost 9, with 21 bases in between. Per the germline V gene, CDR1 is KGHSH and CDR2 is LQKENI. The CDR3 spells CASSEETRDRVIQYF. The CDR3 DNA reads as TGTGCCAGCTCTGAAGAGACCAGGGATCGGGTCATTCAGTACTTC.

This clone was observed a handful of times. This chain links TRBV7-9 with TRBJ2-1; 9 bases agree with TRBD1. Germline assignment: CDR1 SEHNR and CDR2 FQNEAQ (reference sequence). The CDR3 length is 18 residues. V lost 5 bases, J lost 0 bases, and 11 bases stayed unmatched. The CDR3 DNA sequence: TGTGCCAGCAGCCCGGGACAGGGAGTGAGGAGCTCCTACAATGAGCAGTTCTTC. This gives the protein CASSPGQGVRSSYNEQFF.

The chain employs TRBV9 and TRBJ2-2; D gene ambiguous. Germline loops: CDR1 SGDLS, CDR2 YYNGEE. The CDR3 totals 16 residues. The V and J ends lost 1 base and 1 base respectively, with 11 bases between them. CDR3 nucleotides: TGTGCCAGCAGCGTAAGTTTAGGCAAGAACACCGGGGAGCTGTTTTTT. Residues: CASSVSLGKNTGELFF.

J is TRBJ2-5 and V is TRBV5-8, with D possibly matching TRBD1 (5 bases). The V gene's germline CDR1 is SGHTS and CDR2 YDEGEE. Trimming cost V 0 bases and J 1 base, with 10 bases left between them. The CDR3 runs to 15 residues. The CDR3 is CASSLEGRVQETQYF. In nucleotides, the CDR3 is TGTGCCAGCAGCTTGGAGGGCAGGGTCCAAGAGACCCAGTACTTC.

The CDR3 protein is CASSLIGHLILNTEAFF. The CDR3 nucleotides are TGTGCCAGCAGTTTGATAGGGCACCTTATCTTGAACACTGAAGCTTTCTTT. The gene calls are TRBV28 and TRBJ1-1; D uncertain. Between the trimmed V and J ends, which lost 3 bases and 0 bases, there was a span of 17 bases. The CDR3 loop spans 17 amino acids. Germline assignment: CDR1 MDHEN and CDR2 SYDVKM.

J is TRBJ1-5 and V is TRBV2, with D hard to call. Germline CDR1 and CDR2: SNHLY and FYNNEI. The length of the CDR3 is 13 residues. V shed 2 bases and J shed 2 bases, with 4 bases lying between them. The CDR3 sequence: CASSEHGNQPQHF. For the CDR3, the DNA is TGTGCCAGCAGTGAACACGGCAATCAGCCCCAGCATTTT.

The V and J genes are TRBV4-3 and TRBJ2-4; D remains ambiguous. Germline CDR1 is LGHNA and CDR2 is YSLEER. The V end lost 5 bases, the J end lost 0 bases, and 14 bases lay between the germline ends. The CDR3 loop spans 16 amino acids. CDR3 coding DNA: TGCGCCAGCAGCTTTGACCATATAGTAGCCAAAAACATTCAGTACTTC. Amino acid sequence: CASSFDHIVAKNIQYF.

V is TRBV10-3 and J is TRBJ2-3; possible D gene TRBD2, 5 bases. V dropped 10 bases and J dropped 0 bases, with 17 bases sitting between them. CDR1 and CDR2 (germline): ENHRY, SYGVKD. CDR3 size: 15 residues. CDR3 sequence (DNA): TGTGCCACTACCTCGAGGGCAGCTAGCACAGATACGCAGTATTTT. Amino acids: CATTSRAASTDTQYF.